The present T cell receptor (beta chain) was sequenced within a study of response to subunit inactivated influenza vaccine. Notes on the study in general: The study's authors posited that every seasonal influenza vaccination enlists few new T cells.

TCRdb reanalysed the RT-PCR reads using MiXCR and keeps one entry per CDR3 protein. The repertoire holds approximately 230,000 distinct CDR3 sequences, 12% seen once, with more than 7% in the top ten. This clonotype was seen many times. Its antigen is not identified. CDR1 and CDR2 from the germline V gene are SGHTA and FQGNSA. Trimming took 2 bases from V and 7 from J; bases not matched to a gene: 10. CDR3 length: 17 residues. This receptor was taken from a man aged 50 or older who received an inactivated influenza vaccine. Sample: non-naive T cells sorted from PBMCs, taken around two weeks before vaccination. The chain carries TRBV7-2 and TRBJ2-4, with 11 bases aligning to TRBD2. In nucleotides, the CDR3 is TGTGCCAGCAGCTTATTCCTGCCTAGCGGGGGGCGGAACATTCAGTACTTC. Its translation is CASSLFLPSGGRNIQYF.